This T cell receptor (beta chain) comes out of a study of blood T cell repertoires in COVID-19. Looking at the study overall: Spain, Italy and the United States supplied samples that represented acute and convalescent COVID-19. From T cells, B-cell-depleted T cells, or PBMCs came the material, which was cDNA or gDNA.

Original handling: Reference gene primers were amplified, and this amplification served to estimate nucleated cell counts. Data came from immunoSEQ multiplex PCR; TCRdb stores just in-frame clones and leaves some out. The V and J calls and the clone size are those of that table, but D and trimming were determined from the DNA. This sample has around 99,000 clones, with approximately 88% found just once. The germline CDR1 and CDR2 sequences are KGHSH and LQKENI. This CDR3 region has 15 residues. V was shortened by 2 bases and J by 9 bases, with 17 bases between the two germline ends. This TCR was sampled from a man between 50 and 59 years old with active or convalescent COVID-19. This chain connects TRBV18 to TRBJ2-1, with D maybe TRBD2 (6 bases). The sample taken for sequencing was peripheral blood. CDR3 region: CASSPSGRSRGEQFF. The CDR3 DNA reads as TGTGCCAGCTCACCAAGCGGCAGGTCGCGGGGTGAGCAGTTCTTC.